This TCR beta chain was sequenced for a study of T cell responses to AZD1222 COVID-19 vaccine. The assay was immunoSEQ multiplex PCR, and TCRdb's table has in-frame clones only and misses some. The data show more than 250,000 clones, over 85% seen once. V was clipped by 7 bases and J by 4 bases; unmatched bases: 10. This CDR3 comprises 14 residues. CDR1 and CDR2 (germline): SGHRS, YFSETQ. The gene calls are TRBV5-1 and TRBJ2-7; TRBD2 agrees at 8 bases. The receptor's source is an adult in good health. The sample here was peripheral blood, taken on day 0 of AZD1222 vaccination. The CDR3 DNA reads TGCGCCAGCCGACCGGGACTAGTTTCGTACGAGCAGTACTTC. This sequence encodes CASRPGLVSYEQYF.